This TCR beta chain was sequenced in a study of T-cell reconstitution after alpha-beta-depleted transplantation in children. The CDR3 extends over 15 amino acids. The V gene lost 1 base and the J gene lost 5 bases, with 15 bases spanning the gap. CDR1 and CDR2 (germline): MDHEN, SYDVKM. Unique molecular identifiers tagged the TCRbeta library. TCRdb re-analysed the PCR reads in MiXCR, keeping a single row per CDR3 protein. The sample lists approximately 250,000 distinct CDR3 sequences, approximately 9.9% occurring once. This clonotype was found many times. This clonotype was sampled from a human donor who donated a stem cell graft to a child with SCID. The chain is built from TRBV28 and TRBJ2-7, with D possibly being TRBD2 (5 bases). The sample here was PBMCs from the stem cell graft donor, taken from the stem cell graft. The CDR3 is CASSLFRGPMDEQYF. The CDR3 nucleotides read TGTGCCAGCAGTTTATTCCGGGGTCCCATGGACGAGCAGTACTTC.